This T cell receptor (beta chain) was documented in a study of T cells in Graves' hyperthyroidism and ophthalmopathy. V lost 1 base and J 0 bases, leaving 4 bases between the germline ends. CDR3 length: 13 amino acids. The germline V gene encodes CDR1 MNHNS and CDR2 SASEGT. From RNA transcripts, TCR beta CDR3 regions were amplified. The TCR CDR3 was amplified in a first-round RT-PCR using the HTBI primer set. TCRdb called the multiplex PCR reads again in MiXCR, with one record for every CDR3 protein. The sample shows a few hundred thousand distinct CDR3 sequences, roughly 15% of them seen only once. The sample holds many counts of this clonotype.

The sequencing input was blood. This sequence originates from a woman aged 25 to 39 with Graves' ophthalmopathy. This rearrangement joins TRBV6-1 to TRBJ2-7; D unresolved. In DNA, the CDR3 is TGTGCCAGCAGTGAAGGGAGCTCCTACGAGCAGTACTTC. Encoded protein: CASSEGSSYEQYF.